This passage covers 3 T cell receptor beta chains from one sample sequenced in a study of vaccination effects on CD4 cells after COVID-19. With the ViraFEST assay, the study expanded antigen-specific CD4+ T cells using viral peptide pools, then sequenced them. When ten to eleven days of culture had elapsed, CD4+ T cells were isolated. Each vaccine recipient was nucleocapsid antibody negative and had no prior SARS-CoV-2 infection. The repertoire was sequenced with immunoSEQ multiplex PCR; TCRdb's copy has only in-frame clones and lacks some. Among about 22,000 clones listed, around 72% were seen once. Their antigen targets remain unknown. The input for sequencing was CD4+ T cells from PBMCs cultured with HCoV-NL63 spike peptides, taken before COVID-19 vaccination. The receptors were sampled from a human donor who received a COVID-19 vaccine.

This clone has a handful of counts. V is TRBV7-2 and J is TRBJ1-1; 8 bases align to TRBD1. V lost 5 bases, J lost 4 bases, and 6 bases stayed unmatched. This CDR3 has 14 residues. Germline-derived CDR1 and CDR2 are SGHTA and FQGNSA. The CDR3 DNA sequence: TGTGCCAGCAGCGAAGGGACAGGAGGCACTGAAGCTTTCTTT. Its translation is CASSEGTGGTEAFF.

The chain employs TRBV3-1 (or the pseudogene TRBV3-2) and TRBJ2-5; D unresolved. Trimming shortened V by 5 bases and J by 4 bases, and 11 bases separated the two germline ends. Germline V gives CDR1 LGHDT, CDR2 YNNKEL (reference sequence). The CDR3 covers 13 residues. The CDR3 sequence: CASSADRPETQYF. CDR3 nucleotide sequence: TGTGCCAGCAGCGCGGACCGCCCAGAGACCCAGTACTTC.

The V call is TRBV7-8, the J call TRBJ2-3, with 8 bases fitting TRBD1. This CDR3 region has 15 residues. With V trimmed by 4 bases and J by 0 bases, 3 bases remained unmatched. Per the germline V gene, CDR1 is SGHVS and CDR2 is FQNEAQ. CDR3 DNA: TGTGCCAGCAGCTCGGGACAGGCGAGCACAGATACGCAGTATTTT. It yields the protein CASSSGQASTDTQYF. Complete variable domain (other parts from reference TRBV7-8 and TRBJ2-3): GAGVSQSPRYKVAKRGQDVALRCDPISGHVSLFWYQQALGQGPEFLTYFQNEAQLDKSGLPSDRFFAERPEGSVSTLKIQRTQQEDSAVYLCASSSGQASTDTQYFGPGTRLTVL.